These T cell receptor beta chains were read from a single sample in a study of CD8 T cells in ankylosing spondylitis. TCRdb reprocessed the 5' RACE reads via MiXCR and lists one record per CDR3 protein. Found here are a few hundred thousand distinct CDR3 sequences, less than 10% of them singletons; the top ten hold just over 14%. The sequenced sample was blood, either unsorted or a sorted T cell fraction (not recorded which). The receptors were gathered from a male donor with ankylosing spondylitis. CDR3s include the opening cysteine and the closing phenylalanine or tryptophan. D genes are given only for firm matches. Where a row states a size, it is once, few, many or the class of an expanded clone; other rows omit it.

size,J,D,V,DNA,CDR3
few,TRBJ2-2,-,TRBV5-1,TGCGCCAGCAGCTTCGGGGCCTCGAACACCGGGGAGCTGTTTTTT,CASSFGASNTGELFF
-,TRBJ2-1,TRBD2,TRBV20-1,TGCAGTGCCGCAGGGTCTCAGGCGGGAGGGGACAACAATGAGCAGTTCTTC,CSAAGSQAGGDNNEQFF
few,TRBJ2-1,TRBD2,TRBV6-5,TGTGCCAGCAGTTACGTTAGCGGGAGATATTCCTACAATGAGCAGTTCTTC,CASSYVSGRYSYNEQFF
-,TRBJ1-5,-,TRBV20-1,TGCAGTGCTAGTAGTCACTCCTATAGCAATCAGCCCCAGCATTTT,CSASSHSYSNQPQHF
many,TRBJ1-5,-,TRBV12-3/TRBV12-4,TGTGCCAGCAGCTACACCAGTAGCAATCAGCCCCAGCATTTT,CASSYTSSNQPQHF
-,TRBJ2-1,TRBD1,TRBV7-3,TGTGCCAGCAGCTTCATGGGACAGGGACCCTACAATGAGCAGTTCTTC,CASSFMGQGPYNEQFF
many,TRBJ2-1,TRBD2,TRBV20-1,TGCAGTGCTGCAGGCGGGACTAGCAGTTACAATGAGCAGTTCTTC,CSAAGGTSSYNEQFF
few,TRBJ2-5,-,TRBV7-3,TGTGCCAGCGCGCTGGGGCGCGACGAGACCCAGTACTTC,CASALGRDETQYF
-,TRBJ1-2,-,TRBV4-3,TGCGCCAGCAGCCAACTACACGGCGCTAACTATGGCTACACCTTC,CASSQLHGANYGYTF
few,TRBJ2-1,-,TRBV24-1,TGTGCCACCAGTGATTACAGGGCGGCTGAGCAGTTCTTC,CATSDYRAAEQFF
few,TRBJ1-6,TRBD1,TRBV20-1,TGCAGTGCCAGGGAGGGGGCCTTGGGGTATAATTCACCCCTCCACTTT,CSAREGALGYNSPLHF
few,TRBJ2-7,TRBD2,TRBV20-1,TGCAGTGCCCGGGGACTAGCGCCCTACGAGCAGTACTTC,CSARGLAPYEQYF
many,TRBJ1-1,-,TRBV7-9,TGTGCCAGCAGCTTTTCCCCCCGGGGGGACACTGAAGCTTTCTTT,CASSFSPRGDTEAFF
-,TRBJ2-7,TRBD1,TRBV28,TGTGCCAGCAGTACCTTAGGACAGGGGGCTGGTCGGGACGAGCAGTACTTC,CASSTLGQGAGRDEQYF
many,TRBJ2-3,TRBD2,TRBV4-2,TGTGCCAGCAGGGAGACTAGCGGGAGGAGCACAGATACGCAGTATTTT,CASRETSGRSTDTQYF
few,TRBJ2-1,-,TRBV12-3/TRBV12-4,TGTGCCAGCAGGCTACCCGGGACTCTGGCTGAGCAGTTCTTC,CASRLPGTLAEQFF
many,TRBJ2-3,TRBD2,TRBV5-1,TGCGCCAGCAGCTTGGATACTAGCGCCTACACAGATACGCAGTATTTT,CASSLDTSAYTDTQYF
few,TRBJ1-1,-,TRBV30,TGTGCCTGGAGTTTCTTGACGCCGAACACTGAAGCTTTCTTT,CAWSFLTPNTEAFF
-,TRBJ2-1,-,TRBV29-1,TGCAGCGTTGAAGTCGCGAGTGAGCAGTTCTTC,CSVEVASEQFF
-,TRBJ1-5,-,TRBV18,TGTGCCAGCTCGGGGGACAGCAATCAGCCCCAGCATTTT,CASSGDSNQPQHF
many,TRBJ1-2,-,TRBV29-1,TGCAGCGTAGGTCTGGGGGCAAATCGGGGCTACACCTTC,CSVGLGANRGYTF
few,TRBJ2-7,-,TRBV29-1,TGCAGCGCCCAATCCCCCTCCTACGAGCAGTACTTC,CSAQSPSYEQYF
-,TRBJ2-1,-,TRBV7-2,TGTGCCAGCAGCTTATCGTCAATTAGCGGCAATGAGCAGTTCTTC,CASSLSSISGNEQFF
few,TRBJ2-7,TRBD2,TRBV2,TGTGCCAGCAGTGACGGTAGCGGGAACTCCTACGAGCAGTACTTC,CASSDGSGNSYEQYF
few,TRBJ2-3,TRBD1,TRBV11-2,TGTGCCAGCAGCGGGGGACAGGGGGCAGGGACGGATACGCAGTATTTT,CASSGGQGAGTDTQYF
many,TRBJ2-1,-,TRBV5-1,TGCGCCAGCCAGCTAGCTATCGGTGAGCAGTTCTTC,CASQLAIGEQFF
few,TRBJ2-7,TRBD2,TRBV2,TGTGCCAGCAGTCGAGGGACTAGCGGGAGTTACGAGCAGTACTTC,CASSRGTSGSYEQYF
few,TRBJ2-3,TRBD2,TRBV20-1,TGCAGTGCTAGGGCCCATAGCGGGACTAGCACAGATACGCAGTATTTT,CSARAHSGTSTDTQYF
few,TRBJ2-7,-,TRBV28,TGTGCCAGCTTAGGGGTCGAGCAGTACTTC,CASLGVEQYF
-,TRBJ1-4,-,TRBV19,TGTGCCACCTCACAGGGTCGGAGTGAAAAACTGTTTTTT,CATSQGRSEKLFF
few,TRBJ1-1,-,TRBV3-1,TGTGCCAGCAGCCAAGTCGGGGGGGCACGGGCTTTCTTT,CASSQVGGARAFF
-,TRBJ2-1,TRBD2,TRBV5-1,TGCGCCAGCATTGGGCCAGGACTAGGTGAGCAGTTCTTC,CASIGPGLGEQFF
-,TRBJ2-5,-,TRBV7-2,TGTGCCAGCAGGGGGACTGGAGGGGGAGAGACCCAGTACTTC,CASRGTGGGETQYF
few,TRBJ2-1,TRBD2,TRBV3-1,TGTGCCAGCAGCCAGACAACTAGCGGAACCTACAATGAGCAGTTCTTC,CASSQTTSGTYNEQFF
many,TRBJ2-7,-,TRBV29-1,TGCAGCGTTGAAGAGGGGGACAATAAGGGCTACGAGCAGTACTTC,CSVEEGDNKGYEQYF
many,TRBJ2-7,-,TRBV29-1,TGCAGCGTTGTCAGCGAGTCCCGCTACGAGCAGTACTTC,CSVVSESRYEQYF
many,TRBJ1-5,-,TRBV5-1,TGCGCCAGCAGCTTGGGGGACCGGGGAAGCAATCAGCCCCAGCATTTT,CASSLGDRGSNQPQHF
many,TRBJ2-2,-,TRBV20-1,TGCAGTGCTACTGACACGAACACCGGGGAGCTGTTTTTT,CSATDTNTGELFF
few,TRBJ2-7,-,TRBV7-9,TGTGCCAGCAGCTTAGCGGGACACGAAGGTTTC,CASSLAGHEGF
many,TRBJ2-3,-,TRBV5-1,TGCGCCAGCAGCTTAGGAGACAGCACAGATACGCAGTATTTT,CASSLGDSTDTQYF
few,TRBJ1-5,-,TRBV12-3/TRBV12-4,TGTGCCAGCAGAAAGTCTGCCGGGCAGCCCCAGCATTTT,CASRKSAGQPQHF
many,TRBJ1-1,-,TRBV5-1,TGCGCCAGCAGCTTGGATCCCAGGAGTATGAACACTGAAGCTTTCTTT,CASSLDPRSMNTEAFF
few,TRBJ1-3,-,TRBV6-1,TGTGCCAGCAGCCGATCGACAGGCCGCTCTGGAAACACCATATATTTT,CASSRSTGRSGNTIYF
few,TRBJ2-7,TRBD1,TRBV11-1,TGTGCCAGCAGCCCCCGGGACAGGGGTCCCTACGAGCAGTACTTC,CASSPRDRGPYEQYF
few,TRBJ1-6,-,TRBV6-5,TGTGCCAGCAGTTACTCGAGCTCCTATAATTCACCCCTCCACTTT,CASSYSSSYNSPLHF
many,TRBJ2-1,-,TRBV5-1,TGCGCCAGCAGCTTGGAGGTCTATTACAATGAGCAGTTCTTC,CASSLEVYYNEQFF